These 5 T cell receptor beta chains came from one sample sequenced in a study of cytomegalovirus exposure and HLA in healthy donors. The PCR employed 60 Vbeta primers together with 13 Jbeta primers. Sequencing was performed with immunoSEQ multiplex PCR; in TCRdb, only in-frame clones are kept and a portion is missing. Of over 150,000 clones listed, roughly 84% are singletons. Sequencing was performed on PBMCs. The receptors come from a boy between 2 and 15 years old in good health and CMV-seronegative.

CDR3 coding DNA: TGTGCCAGCAGCGTAGAGACCCGGACTAGCGGGGCTCCACACGGTTACTACAATGAGCAGTTCTTC. Translating it yields CASSVETRTSGAPHGYYNEQFF. The chain employs TRBV9 and TRBJ2-1; 12 bases align to TRBD2. This CDR3 is built from 22 residues. V shed 0 bases, J shed 3 bases, and the junction held 19 bases outside the gene matches. Germline CDR1 is SGDLS and CDR2 is YYNGEE.

The V call is TRBV30, the J call TRBJ1-1; no clear D gene. The CDR3 runs 15 residues. V lost 0 bases to trimming and J lost 0 bases, with 11 bases between them. Germline V CDR1 and CDR2: GTSNPN, SVGIG (reference sequence). CDR3 coding DNA: TGTGCCTGGAGTGTTGTCGGGTTCATGAACACTGAAGCTTTCTTT. It yields the protein CAWSVVGFMNTEAFF.

This clone was detected a few times. The rearrangement joins TRBV6-5 to TRBJ1-1, with 7 bases aligning to TRBD1. The CDR3 consists of 14 residues. The germline V gene encodes CDR1 MNHEY and CDR2 SVGAGI. V dropped 6 bases and J dropped 0; count of bases not matched to a gene: 4. The CDR3 nucleotides are TGTGCCAGCAGCTTGGGACAGATGAACACTGAAGCTTTCTTT. Its protein product is CASSLGQMNTEAFF.

The CDR3 nucleotides read TGTGCCAGTAGTATAGCGGGAGTACTTCAAGAGACCCAGTACTTC. This translates into CASSIAGVLQETQYF. This rearrangement joins TRBV19 to TRBJ2-5; maybe TRBD2 (6 bases). This CDR3 is 15 amino acids long. Germline values: CDR1 LNHDA, CDR2 SQIVND (reference sequence). The ends were cut back, 1 base at V and 2 bases at J, with 11 bases in the middle.

This chain connects TRBV29-1 to TRBJ1-1; D is ambiguous. V was clipped by 4 bases and J by 0 bases, with 6 bases between them. Germline V gene data show CDR1 as SQVTM and CDR2 as ANQGSEA. There are 12 residues in the CDR3. CDR3 sequence reads: CSVVRLNTEAFF. CDR3 DNA: TGCAGCGTTGTCAGGTTGAACACTGAAGCTTTCTTT.